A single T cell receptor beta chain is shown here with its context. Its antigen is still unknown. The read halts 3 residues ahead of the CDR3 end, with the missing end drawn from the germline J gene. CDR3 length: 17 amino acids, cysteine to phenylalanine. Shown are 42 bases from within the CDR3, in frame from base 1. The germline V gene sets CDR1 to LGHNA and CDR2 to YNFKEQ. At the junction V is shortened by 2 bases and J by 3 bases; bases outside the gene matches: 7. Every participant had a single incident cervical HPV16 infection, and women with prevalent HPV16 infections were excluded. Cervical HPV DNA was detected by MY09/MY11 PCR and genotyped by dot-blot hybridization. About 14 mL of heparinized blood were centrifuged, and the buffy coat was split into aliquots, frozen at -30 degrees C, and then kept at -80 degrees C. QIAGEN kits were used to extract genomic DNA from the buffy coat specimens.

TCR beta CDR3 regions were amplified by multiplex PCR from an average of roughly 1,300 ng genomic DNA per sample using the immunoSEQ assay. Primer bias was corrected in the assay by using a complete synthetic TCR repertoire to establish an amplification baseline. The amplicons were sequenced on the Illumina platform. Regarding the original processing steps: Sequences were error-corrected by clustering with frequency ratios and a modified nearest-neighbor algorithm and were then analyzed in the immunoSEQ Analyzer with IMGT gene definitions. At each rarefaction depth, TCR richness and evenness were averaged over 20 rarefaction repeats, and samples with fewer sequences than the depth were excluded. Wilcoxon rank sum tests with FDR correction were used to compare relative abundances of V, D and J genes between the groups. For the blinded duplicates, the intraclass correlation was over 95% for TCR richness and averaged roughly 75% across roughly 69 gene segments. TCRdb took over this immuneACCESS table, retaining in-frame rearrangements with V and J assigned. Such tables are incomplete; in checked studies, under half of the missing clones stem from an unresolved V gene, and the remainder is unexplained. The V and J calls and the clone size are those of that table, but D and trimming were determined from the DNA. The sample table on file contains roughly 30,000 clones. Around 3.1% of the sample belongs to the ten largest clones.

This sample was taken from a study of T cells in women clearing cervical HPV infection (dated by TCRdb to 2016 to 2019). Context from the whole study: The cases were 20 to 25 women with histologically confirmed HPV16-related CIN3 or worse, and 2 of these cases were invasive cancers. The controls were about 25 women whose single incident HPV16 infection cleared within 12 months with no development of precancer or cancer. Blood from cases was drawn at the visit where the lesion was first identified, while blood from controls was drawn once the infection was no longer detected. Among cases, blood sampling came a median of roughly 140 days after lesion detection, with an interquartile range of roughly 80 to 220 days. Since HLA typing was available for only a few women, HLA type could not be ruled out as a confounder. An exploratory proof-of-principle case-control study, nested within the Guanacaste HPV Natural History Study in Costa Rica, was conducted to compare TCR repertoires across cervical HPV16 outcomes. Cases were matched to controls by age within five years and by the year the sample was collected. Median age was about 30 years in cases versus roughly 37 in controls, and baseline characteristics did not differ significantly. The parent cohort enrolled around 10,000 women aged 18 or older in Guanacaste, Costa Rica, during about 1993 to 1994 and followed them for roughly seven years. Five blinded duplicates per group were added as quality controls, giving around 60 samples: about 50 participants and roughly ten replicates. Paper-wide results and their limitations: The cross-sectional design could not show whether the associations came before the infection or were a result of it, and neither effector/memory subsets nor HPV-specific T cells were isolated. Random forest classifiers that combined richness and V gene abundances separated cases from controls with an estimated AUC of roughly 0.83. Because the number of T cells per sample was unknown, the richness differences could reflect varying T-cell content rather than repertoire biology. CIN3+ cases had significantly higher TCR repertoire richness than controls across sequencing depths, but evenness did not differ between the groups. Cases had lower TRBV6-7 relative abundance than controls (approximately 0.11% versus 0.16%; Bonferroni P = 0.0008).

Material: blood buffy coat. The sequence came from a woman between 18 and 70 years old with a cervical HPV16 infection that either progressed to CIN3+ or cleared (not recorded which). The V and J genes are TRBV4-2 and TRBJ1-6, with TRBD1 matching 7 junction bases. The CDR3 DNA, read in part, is TGTGCCAGCAGCCAATCTTCCAGACAGGGCTATAATTCACCC. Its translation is CASSQSSRQGYNSP. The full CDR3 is CASSQSSRQGYNSPLHF.